The source of this T cell receptor beta chain is a study of tumor-infiltrating lymphocytes in localized non-small cell lung cancer. Study-level background: Each patient gave resected tumor and non-adjacent uninvolved lung tissue.

To note about this clone: As yet, its antigen is unknown.

The repertoire was sequenced with immunoSEQ multiplex PCR; TCRdb's copy has only in-frame clones and lacks some. The sample shows tens of thousands of clones, just under 70% of them seen only once. The CDR3 runs to 13 residues. V lost 5 bases, J lost 2 bases, and 10 bases lay in between. The germline CDR1 and CDR2 sequences are SGHTA and FQGNSA. Study results and caveats: Tumor T-cell fraction was not associated with recurrence-free survival. Tumors had more T cell infiltration than uninvolved lung, per TCRbeta sequencing and CD3 counts. Available tissue quantity limited TCR sequencing to a patient subset.

The genes are TRBV7-2 and TRBJ2-7, with a possible D match to TRBD2 (6 bases). Sequenced: lung tumor tissue. This receptor was taken from a human donor with non-small cell lung cancer. The CDR3, as DNA: TGTGCCAGCAGCCCGGGGGTGGCCTACGAGCAGTACTTC. Protein product: CASSPGVAYEQYF.